There are a few counts of the clone carrying this T cell receptor beta chain. Sample-barcoded 5' priming and a J-beta primer mix drove a second PCR of roughly 7 to 11 cycles. TCRdb called the 5' RACE reads again in MiXCR, with one record for every CDR3 protein. The data show over 600,000 distinct CDR3 sequences, around half seen once. This sample was included in a study of blood T cells in healthy people across ages. The sample taken for sequencing was blood. This TCR was recovered from a man older than 75 in good health.

The CDR3 coding sequence is TGTGCCAGCAGCCTAGGCGGGAACAGGAGGTCCTACAATGAGCAGTTCTTC. This encodes CASSLGGNRRSYNEQFF. This chain joins TRBV4-2 and TRBJ2-1; perhaps TRBD2 as D (6 bases). This CDR3 is built from 17 residues. Looked up from germline, CDR1 is LGHNA and CDR2 is YNFKEQ. Trimming took 4 bases from V and 1 from J, leaving 17 bases between them.